Listed below are T cell receptor beta chains from one sample, sequenced in a study of T-cell reconstitution after alpha-beta-depleted transplantation in children. TCRdb re-called the PCR reads with MiXCR, one entry per CDR3 protein. The sample has about 300,000 distinct CDR3 sequences, less than 9.5% seen once. Here the sequenced sample was peripheral blood, taken 360 days after TCRalphabeta/CD19-depleted stem cell transplant. These receptors were collected from a female patient aged 2-9 years who had a stem cell transplant for Fanconi anemia, so the T cells may come from the graft donor. Both conserved end residues are part of each CDR3. D genes are given only for firm matches. The size field is filled for only some rows; it gives once, few, many or a size class.

>many|.|TRBV19|TRBJ1-5
TGTGCCAGTAGTATAGATCGTTACGGGGAGCCCCAGCATTTT
CASSIDRYGEPQHF
>many|.|TRBV24-1|TRBJ2-7
TGTGCCACCAGTGATTTGCGGGAGCAGTACTTC
CATSDLREQYF
>many|TRBD2|TRBV6-2/TRBV6-3|TRBJ2-7
TGTGCCAGCAGTTACTCGAGGTCGGGACTAGCGGGGGCCCTAGCCTACGAGCAGTACTTC
CASSYSRSGLAGALAYEQYF
>many|.|TRBV6-2/TRBV6-3|TRBJ1-1
TGTGCCAGCACCGACGTAGGGAACACTGAAGCTTTCTTT
CASTDVGNTEAFF
>many|TRBD2|TRBV7-2|TRBJ2-6
TGTGCCAGCAGCCACTCCGGACTAGCGGGAGAGTCTGGGGCCAACGTCCTGACTTTC
CASSHSGLAGESGANVLTF
>few|.|TRBV28|TRBJ1-4
TGTGCCAGCAGAAGACAGGTAGCTAATGAAAAACTGTTTTTT
CASRRQVANEKLFF
>few|.|TRBV5-4|TRBJ1-2
TGTGCCAGCAGAGAGGTCGGGGGCTATGGCTACACCTTC
CASREVGGYGYTF
>many|.|TRBV20-1|TRBJ2-7
TGCAGTGCCCTAGTCGACGGGCAGCTCTACGAGCAGTACTTC
CSALVDGQLYEQYF
>many|TRBD1|TRBV7-9|TRBJ1-4
TGTGCCAGCAGCTTAGGCAGGGGGCGCGTTGAAAAACTGTTTTTT
CASSLGRGRVEKLFF
>many|.|TRBV27|TRBJ2-7
TGTGCCAGCAGCCCCGGGGGTTCCTACGAGCAGTACTTC
CASSPGGSYEQYF
>many|.|TRBV25-1|TRBJ2-2
TGTGCCAGCAGTGAGGAGGAGGGTGGGACCGGGGAGCTGTTTTTT
CASSEEEGGTGELFF
>many|.|TRBV7-3|TRBJ2-7
TGTGCCAGCAGCTTAATGGGTGGGATGGAGCAGTACTTC
CASSLMGGMEQYF
>many|.|TRBV12-3/TRBV12-4|TRBJ2-3
TGTGCCAGCAGTTTAAGTGAAAGCACAGATACGCAGTATTTT
CASSLSESTDTQYF
>.|.|TRBV7-9|TRBJ1-2
TGTGCCAGCAGCTTAGCGCGGTCAGGGAAGAACTATGGCTACACCTTC
CASSLARSGKNYGYTF
>many|TRBD1|TRBV28|TRBJ1-5
TGTGCCAGCAGTTTACCTGGGACAGCCCTTAGCAATCAGCCCCAGCATTTT
CASSLPGTALSNQPQHF
>many|TRBD1|TRBV29-1|TRBJ2-7
TGCAGCGTTAAATGGGACAGTTCCTACGAGCAGTACTTC
CSVKWDSSYEQYF
>.|TRBD2|TRBV12-3/TRBV12-4|TRBJ2-7
TGTGCCAGCAGCCGCAGCGGGGGGGCAGGCGAGCAGTACTTC
CASSRSGGAGEQYF
>.|TRBD2|TRBV7-6|TRBJ2-3
TGTGCCAGCAGCCCACTAGCGGGAAGTACGCAGTATTTT
CASSPLAGSTQYF
>.|.|TRBV7-9|TRBJ2-1
TGTGCCAGCAGCTTCAGGTCAAGGAGCACCTACAATGAGCAGTTCTTC
CASSFRSRSTYNEQFF
>many|.|TRBV7-9|TRBJ2-3
TGTGCCAGCAGCTTCGGCCGGGATACGCAGTATTTT
CASSFGRDTQYF
>.|.|TRBV18|TRBJ2-1
TGTGCCAGCTCACCGGACTTCTTCAATGAGCAGTTCTTC
CASSPDFFNEQFF
>.|.|TRBV6-1|TRBJ1-3
TGTGCCAGCAGCGGACAGCTCTACTCTGGAAACACCATATATTTT
CASSGQLYSGNTIYF
>many|.|TRBV9|TRBJ1-2
TGTGCCAGCAGCGTAGTCCCAGGGGCGTCTGGGGGCTACACCTTC
CASSVVPGASGGYTF
>.|.|TRBV4-3|TRBJ2-5
TGCGCCAGCAGCCAAGGGGAGTGGGTCGGGGAGACCCAGTACTTC
CASSQGEWVGETQYF
>.|TRBD1|TRBV5-1|TRBJ1-4
TGCGCCAGCGACACAGGGGCTCGGGAAAAACTGTTTTTT
CASDTGAREKLFF
>few|TRBD2|TRBV5-1|TRBJ2-1
TGCGCCAGCAGCTTGGGTAGCGGGGGGCCAAGGGAGCAGTTCTTC
CASSLGSGGPREQFF
>few|.|TRBV5-6|TRBJ2-1
TGTGCCAGCAGCTCCGGGTTCCCCTACAATGAGCAGTTCTTC
CASSSGFPYNEQFF
>many|TRBD2|TRBV6-1|TRBJ2-5
TGTGCCAGCAGCCCCCGAGAAGCGGGGCAAGAGACCCAGTACTTC
CASSPREAGQETQYF
>.|.|TRBV7-3|TRBJ1-1
TGTGCCAGCAGCTTAACGGCCGGGAGCGGAACTGAAGCTTTCTTT
CASSLTAGSGTEAFF
>many|TRBD1|TRBV20-1|TRBJ1-4
TGCAGTGCTCCGACAGGGGTTAATGAAAAACTGTTTTTT
CSAPTGVNEKLFF
>many|TRBD1|TRBV5-1|TRBJ1-2
TGCGCCAGCAGCCAAGACAGGGCTAACTATGGCTACACCTTC
CASSQDRANYGYTF
>.|TRBD2|TRBV7-6|TRBJ2-1
TGTGCCAGCAGCTTAGGGCTAGCGGGCTCCCTCCCCTGGAATGAGCAGTTCTTC
CASSLGLAGSLPWNEQFF
>few|.|TRBV4-2|TRBJ1-1
TGTGCCAGCAGCCAAGCAAGGGTTACTGAAGCTTTCTTT
CASSQARVTEAFF
>many|.|TRBV5-1|TRBJ2-3
TGCGCCAGCAGCTTGGAAGACTTCACAGATACGCAGTATTTT
CASSLEDFTDTQYF
>few|.|TRBV20-1|TRBJ1-1
TGCAGTGCTAGGCGTTCCGAGGCCGAATCTGAAGCTTTCTTT
CSARRSEAESEAFF